The TCR beta chain under discussion was sequenced for a study of CD8 T cells in Susac syndrome. CD8+ and CD4+ T cells circulating in blood were sequenced for TCR beta. The multiple sclerosis controls were treatment-naive patients affected by stable or active relapsing-remitting disease. In contrast to the negatively isolated CD8+ and CD4+ T cells, TEMRA cells were FACS-enriched. It was with random hexamers that about 0.45 to 1 ug RNA was reverse transcribed. Coverage of TCR beta CDR3 amplification by immunoSEQ multiplex PCR extended to 54 Vbeta and 13 Jbeta. TCRdb fed the immunoSEQ multiplex PCR reads into MiXCR, producing one record per CDR3 protein. The data contain hundreds of thousands of distinct CDR3 sequences, 95% of them singletons. The sequenced material came from CD4+ T cells from PBMCs. The source is a human donor with multiple sclerosis.

This CDR3 is CASSGTEQFF. As DNA, the CDR3 is TGTGCCAGCAGTGGGACAGAGCAGTTCTTC. The chain links TRBV25-1 to TRBJ2-1; D perhaps matches TRBD1 (5 bases). The V end was cut by 4 bases, the J end by 10 bases, with 5 bases between. The CDR3 contains 10 residues. Per germline, CDR1 MGHDK and CDR2 SYGVNS. Combining the CDR3 with reference TRBV25-1 and TRBJ2-1 gives the whole variable domain EADIYQTPRYLVIGTGKKITLECSQTMGHDKMYWYQQDPGMELHLIHYSYGVNSTEKGDLSSESTVSRIRTEHFPLTLESARPSHTSQYLCASSGTEQFFGPGTRLTVL.